These 29 T cell receptor beta chains share one sample of origin, sequenced in a study of blood T cell repertoires in COVID-19. Measured with immunoSEQ multiplex PCR; TCRdb has only the in-frame clones, and not every one. This table has more than 85,000 clones, about 87% appearing once. The sample comprised peripheral blood. All receptors come from a human donor with COVID-19, enrolled during active disease. The donor label of this sample is uncertain.

V and J are TRBV5-1 and TRBJ2-5; D is ambiguous. V lost 0 bases and J 5 bases, leaving 17 bases between the germline ends. The CDR3 extends over 16 amino acids. Germline V CDR1 and CDR2: SGHRS, YFSETQ. This CDR3 is CASSLGHDSREETQYF. CDR3 DNA sequence: TGCGCCAGCAGCTTGGGCCATGACTCTAGAGAGGAGACCCAGTACTTC.

The DNA for the CDR3 is TGTGCCACCAGTCCGGAGCAGGGGGCATCCAAAGAGACCCAGTACTTC. Protein product: CATSPEQGASKETQYF. V is TRBV24-1 and J is TRBJ2-5; 8 nucleotides align to TRBD1. This CDR3 contains 16 residues. Germline trimming cut 6 bases from V and 3 bases from J; bases unmatched to any gene: 11. Germline V gene data show CDR1 as KGHDR and CDR2 as SFDVKD.

The genes are TRBV10-2 and TRBJ1-6; D not resolved. Germline loops: CDR1 WSHSY, CDR2 SAAADI. Deletions cut 6 bases from V and 8 bases from J, with 17 bases between. This CDR3 region has 15 residues. CDR3 DNA sequence: TGCGCCAGCAGACTGGGTCCTCCGAGCGATTCACCCCTCCACTTT. The encoded protein is CASRLGPPSDSPLHF.

This clone has a handful of counts. This rearrangement joins TRBV10-3 to TRBJ1-5; 8 bases are a match to TRBD1. CDR3 size: 16 residues. V lost 10 bases to trimming and J lost 5 bases; unmatched junction nucleotides: 16. CDR1 and CDR2 (germline): ENHRY, SYGVKD. The CDR3 loop is CATGGQGGLNDQPQHF. CDR3 sequence (DNA): TGTGCCACAGGAGGACAGGGCGGGCTGAACGATCAGCCCCAGCATTTT.

This sequence joins TRBV10-3 and TRBJ2-5; possible D gene TRBD2, 5 bases. The CDR3 consists of 13 residues. V was trimmed by 2 bases and J by 5 bases, leaving 9 bases between them. Germline CDR1 reads ENHRY; CDR2 reads SYGVKD. The CDR3: CAISELSGETQYF. CDR3 coding DNA: TGTGCCATCAGTGAGCTGTCGGGGGAGACCCAGTACTTC.

The chain joins TRBV19 to TRBJ2-5, with D possibly TRBD1 on 6 matching bases. Germline loops: CDR1 LNHDA, CDR2 SQIVND (reference sequence). V lost 5 bases to trimming and J lost 7 bases, with 14 bases between them. CDR3 size: 13 residues. The CDR3, as DNA: TGTGCCAGTAGTGATCACAGGGCCAGGACCCAGTACTTC. This translates into CASSDHRARTQYF.

The V gene is TRBV29-1, the J gene TRBJ2-2, with 10 bases aligning to TRBD1. The germline CDR1 and CDR2 sequences are SQVTM and ANQGSEA. This CDR3 is 13 amino acids long. Trimming removed 4 bases from V and 6 bases from J; junction bases left unmatched: 2. In DNA, the CDR3 is TGCAGCGTTGCAGGACAGGGGGCCGGGGAGCTGTTTTTT. It yields the protein CSVAGQGAGELFF.

The chain couples TRBV5-1 to TRBJ1-2; a weak D match, TRBD1 (6 bases). The CDR3 has 15 residues. Trimming pared 3 bases from V and 2 bases from J, leaving 14 bases between. The germline V gene has CDR1 SGHRS and CDR2 YFSETQ. In DNA, the CDR3 is TGCGCCAGCAGCTCTCGACAGGCCGGGAACTATGGCTACACCTTC. The encoded protein is CASSSRQAGNYGYTF.

This clone was counted once. The V and J genes are TRBV6-5 and TRBJ2-1; a weak D match, TRBD1 (5 bases). V was clipped by 0 bases and J by 8 bases, with 11 bases between them. Germline lookup yields CDR1 MNHEY and CDR2 SVGAGI. The CDR3 spans 14 residues. CDR3 coding DNA: TGTGCCAGCAGTTACTCTGCCAGGGATCATGAGCAGTTCTTC. Encoded protein: CASSYSARDHEQFF.

The chain combines TRBV5-1 with TRBJ2-5; D is ambiguous. This CDR3 contains 11 residues. Germline CDR1 reads SGHRS; CDR2 reads YFSETQ. V was shortened by 4 bases and J by 2 bases, with 3 bases between the two germline ends. The CDR3 sequence is CASSQQETQYF. The CDR3 DNA follows: TGCGCCAGCAGCCAACAAGAGACCCAGTACTTC.

The V gene is TRBV27, the J gene TRBJ2-1; TRBD2 matches at 7 bases. The CDR3 runs 17 residues. The V segment lost 10 bases and the J segment 7 bases; nucleotides outside the gene matches: 22. Germline values: CDR1 MNHEY, CDR2 SMNVEV (reference sequence). The CDR3 is CATVKLSGGEARNEQFF. CDR3 DNA: TGTGCCACTGTCAAATTGAGTGGGGGGGAGGCTCGTAATGAGCAGTTCTTC.

This chain links TRBV5-5 with TRBJ2-1; TRBD2 might be the D (5 bases). The CDR3 has 16 residues. With 0 bases removed from V and 0 bases from J, the gap between germline ends came to 10 bases. Per the germline V gene, CDR1 is SGHKS and CDR2 is YYEKEE (reference sequence). CDR3 in DNA: TGTGCCAGCAGCTTGGCCTTAGGGAGCTCCTACAATGAGCAGTTCTTC. This gives the protein CASSLALGSSYNEQFF.

For the CDR3, the DNA is TGTGCTAGTGGTTTGGGGGACAGGGATCAGCCCCAGCATTTT. It specifies CASGLGDRDQPQHF. The rearrangement uses TRBV12-5 and TRBJ1-5, with TRBD1 identical over 9 bases. The junction had 0 bases not matched to a gene; V was cut back by 1 base and J by 5 bases. The germline gives CDR1 LGHNT, CDR2 FRNRAP. The CDR3 contains 14 residues.

This clone appeared once. The J gene is TRBJ2-3, the V gene TRBV11-2, with D perhaps matching TRBD2 (6 bases). The CDR3 runs to 16 residues. Between the trimmed V and J ends, which lost 5 bases and 2 bases, there was a span of 17 bases. Germline lookup yields CDR1 SGHAT and CDR2 FQNNGV. The CDR3 reads CASSAGGGGFTDTQYF. In DNA form, the CDR3 reads TGTGCCAGCAGCGCCGGGGGTGGAGGGTTCACAGATACGCAGTATTTT. The full variable domain, completed using reference TRBV11-2 and TRBJ2-3, is EAGVAQSPRYKIIEKRQSVAFWCNPISGHATLYWYQQILGQGPKLLIQFQNNGVVDDSQLPKDRFSAERLKGVDSTLKIQPAKLEDSAVYLCASSAGGGGFTDTQYFGPGTRLTVL.

The chain joins TRBV1 to TRBJ1-1; the table's D call, TRBD1, was not checked against the DNA. TRBV1 is reported as a pseudogene. The CDR3 covers 17 residues. The CDR3 sequence: CTSSQGTTGQEGTEAFF. In DNA form, the CDR3 reads TGCACCAGCAGCCAAGGGACGACAGGGCAGGAGGGGACTGAAGCTTTCTTT.

The V gene is TRBV7-3, the J gene TRBJ2-7, with 7 bases aligning to TRBD2. Germline V gives CDR1 SGHTA, CDR2 FQGTGA. The CDR3 runs to 15 residues. Trimming took 1 base from V and 2 from J; bases not matched to a gene: 5. The CDR3 reads CASSLRAGSAYEQYF. In nucleotides, the CDR3 is TGTGCCAGCAGCTTAAGAGCGGGATCGGCCTACGAGCAGTACTTC.

The chain joins TRBV5-5 to TRBJ2-3; 11 bases line up with TRBD2. V was clipped by 4 bases and J by 3 bases; unmatched bases: 4. CDR3 length: 15 residues. The germline V gene encodes CDR1 SGHKS and CDR2 YYEKEE (reference sequence). In DNA form, the CDR3 reads TGTGCCAGCAGCCGTCGGACTAGCGGGACAGATACGCAGTATTTT. Translating gives CASSRRTSGTDTQYF.

The chain uses TRBV7-9 and TRBJ2-1; TRBD1 matches 8 bases. CDR3 size: 18 residues. After removal of 3 bases from V and 8 bases from J, the junction contained 18 bases not matched to a gene. Germline V gene data show CDR1 as SEHNR and CDR2 as FQNEAQ (reference sequence). The DNA of the CDR3 is TGTGCCAGCAGCTTCGATACAGGGGGTCATGGGGTAGTGTATGAGCAGTTCTTC. It encodes CASSFDTGGHGVVYEQFF.

The chain links TRBV2 to TRBJ1-6; tentatively, D is TRBD1 (5 bases). The CDR3 consists of 16 residues. V dropped 4 bases and J dropped 0 bases, with 10 bases sitting between them. Germline V gene data show CDR1 as SNHLY and CDR2 as FYNNEI. CDR3 nucleotides: TGTGCCAGCAGTGTCAGGGAAACCTCCTATAATTCACCCCTCCACTTT. Amino acid sequence: CASSVRETSYNSPLHF.

The chain uses TRBV25-1 and TRBJ2-2; weak D call: TRBD1 (7 bases). This CDR3 has 17 amino acids. From germline, CDR1 is MGHDK and CDR2 SYGVNS. Trimming left V 5 bases short and J 3 bases short, with 19 bases between. CDR3 DNA: TGTGCCAGCAGTCCAACGTCAGGGGGAGGCTACACCGGGGAGCTGTTTTTT. Protein: CASSPTSGGGYTGELFF.

V is TRBV5-5 and J is TRBJ2-2, with D unresolved. Germline-derived CDR1 and CDR2 are SGHKS and YYEKEE (reference sequence). V was shortened by 3 bases and J by 1 base, with 7 bases between the two germline ends. CDR3 size: 14 residues. CDR3 sequence: CASSWQRNTGELFF. In DNA, the CDR3 is TGTGCCAGCAGCTGGCAAAGGAACACCGGGGAGCTGTTTTTT.

V is TRBV9 and J is TRBJ2-7, with D possibly being TRBD1 (7 bases). V lost 3 bases, J lost 2 bases, and 15 bases lay in between. Germline CDR1 and CDR2: SGDLS and YYNGEE. The CDR3 is 15 residues long. Here the CDR3 reads CASSEEGAPTYEQYF. The CDR3 coding sequence is TGTGCCAGCAGCGAGGAGGGGGCTCCAACCTACGAGCAGTACTTC.

The rearrangement links TRBV7-2 to TRBJ1-4, with D tentatively TRBD1 (6 bases). Germline CDR1 reads SGHTA; CDR2 reads FQGNSA. This CDR3 region has 14 residues. V was pared by 1 base and J by 4 bases, with 7 bases between. CDR3 amino acids: CASSLEQGNEKLFF. The CDR3 coding sequence is TGTGCCAGCAGCTTAGAACAGGGTAATGAAAAACTGTTTTTT.

The chain links TRBV6-5 to TRBJ1-6, with 7 nucleotides matching TRBD1. The CDR3 is 15 amino acids. From germline, CDR1 is MNHEY and CDR2 SVGAGI. J lost 6 bases, V lost 6 bases, and 8 bases had no gene match. The CDR3 here is CASSLRQGGNSPLHF. The DNA for the CDR3 is TGTGCCAGCAGCCTACGTCAGGGGGGTAATTCACCCCTCCACTTT.

The CDR3 here is CASSFWDRGINQPQHF. CDR3 nucleotide sequence: TGTGCCAGCAGTTTCTGGGACAGGGGGATCAATCAGCCCCAGCATTTT. The chain joins TRBV28 to TRBJ1-5; the match to TRBD1 covers 11 bases. CDR3 size: 16 residues. CDR1 MDHEN and CDR2 SYDVKM come from the germline V gene. Germline trimming cut 3 bases from V and 3 bases from J; bases unmatched to any gene: 4.

This chain uses TRBV1 with TRBJ2-1; TRBD2, the D gene given by the table, was not confirmed from the DNA. TRBV1 is shown as a pseudogene. The CDR3 spans 17 residues. In DNA form, the CDR3 reads TGCACCAGCAGCCAAGATGTCCCTAGCGGGGTGTACAATGAGCAGTTCTTC. Translation gives CTSSQDVPSGVYNEQFF.

V usage is TRBV9 and J usage is TRBJ1-5; D may be TRBD1 (5 bases). V was clipped by 4 bases and J by 2 bases, with 13 bases between them. Germline-derived CDR1 and CDR2 are SGDLS and YYNGEE. The CDR3 spans 15 residues. The CDR3 coding sequence is TGTGCCAGCAGCTCCGGCGGACACGGCAATCAGCCCCAGCATTTT. Amino acids: CASSSGGHGNQPQHF.

The chain uses TRBV2 and TRBJ1-1; TRBD1 might be the D (6 bases). The germline V gene encodes CDR1 SNHLY and CDR2 FYNNEI. The CDR3 has 15 residues. Trimming stripped 7 bases from V and 1 base from J, with 16 bases between. The CDR3, as DNA: TGTGCCAGCATGAGGGAGGGGGACCCGAACACTGAAGCTTTCTTT. It codes for CASMREGDPNTEAFF.

The chain employs TRBV5-1 and TRBJ1-1, with D uncertain. The germline gives CDR1 SGHRS, CDR2 YFSETQ. The CDR3 length is 13 residues. The V gene lost 1 base and the J gene lost 6 bases, with 10 bases spanning the gap. CDR3 loop: CASSLNVVAEAFF. CDR3 DNA sequence: TGCGCCAGCAGCTTGAATGTAGTAGCTGAAGCTTTCTTT. Variable domain in full (rest from reference TRBV5-1 and TRBJ1-1): KAGVTQTPRYLIKTRGQQVTLSCSPISGHRSVSWYQQTPGQGLQFLFEYFSETQRNKGNFPGRFSGRQFSNSRSEMNVSTLELGDSALYLCASSLNVVAEAFFGQGTRLTVV.